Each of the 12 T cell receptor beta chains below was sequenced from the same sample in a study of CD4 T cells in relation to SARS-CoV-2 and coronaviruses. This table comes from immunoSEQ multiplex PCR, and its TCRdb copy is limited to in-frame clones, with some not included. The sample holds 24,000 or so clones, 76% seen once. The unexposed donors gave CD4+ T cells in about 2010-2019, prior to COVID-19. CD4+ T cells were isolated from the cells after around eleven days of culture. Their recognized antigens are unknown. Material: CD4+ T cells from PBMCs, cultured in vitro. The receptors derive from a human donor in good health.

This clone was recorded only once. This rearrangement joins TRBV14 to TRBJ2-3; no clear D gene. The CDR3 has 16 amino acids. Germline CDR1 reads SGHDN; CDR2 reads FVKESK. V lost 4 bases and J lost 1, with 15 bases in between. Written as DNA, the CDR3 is TGTGCCAGCAGCCTCCCCCTGGGAAAAGGCACAGATACGCAGTATTTT. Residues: CASSLPLGKGTDTQYF.

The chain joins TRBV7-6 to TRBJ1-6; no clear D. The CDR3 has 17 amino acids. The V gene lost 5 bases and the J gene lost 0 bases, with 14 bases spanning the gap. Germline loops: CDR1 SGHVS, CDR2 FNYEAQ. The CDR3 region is CASSLEVSHSYNSPLHF. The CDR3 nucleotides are TGTGCCAGCAGCCTGGAGGTTTCTCACTCCTATAATTCACCCCTCCACTTT. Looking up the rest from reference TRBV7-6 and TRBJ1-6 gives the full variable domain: GAGVSQSPRYKVTKRGQDVALRCDPISGHVSLYWYRQALGQGPEFLTYFNYEAQQDKSGLPNDRFSAERPEGSISTLTIQRTEQRDSAMYRCASSLEVSHSYNSPLHFGNGTRLTVT.

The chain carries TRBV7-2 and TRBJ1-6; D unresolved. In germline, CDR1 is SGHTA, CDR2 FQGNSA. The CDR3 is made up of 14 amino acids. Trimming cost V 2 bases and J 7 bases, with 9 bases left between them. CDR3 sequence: CASSLRRGNSPLHF. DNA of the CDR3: TGTGCCAGCAGCTTAAGGAGAGGGAATTCACCCCTCCACTTT. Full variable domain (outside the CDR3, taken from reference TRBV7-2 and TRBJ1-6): GAGVSQSPSNKVTEKGKDVELRCDPISGHTALYWYRQSLGQGLEFLIYFQGNSAPDKSGLPSDRFSAERTGGSVSTLTIQRTQQEDSAVYLCASSLRRGNSPLHFGNGTRLTVT.

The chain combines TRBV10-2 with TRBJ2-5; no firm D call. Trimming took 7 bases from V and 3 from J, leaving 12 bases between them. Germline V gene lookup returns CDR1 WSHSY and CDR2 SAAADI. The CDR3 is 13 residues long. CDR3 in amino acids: CASTSQAKETQYF. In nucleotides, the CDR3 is TGCGCCAGCACCTCACAAGCCAAAGAGACCCAGTACTTC.

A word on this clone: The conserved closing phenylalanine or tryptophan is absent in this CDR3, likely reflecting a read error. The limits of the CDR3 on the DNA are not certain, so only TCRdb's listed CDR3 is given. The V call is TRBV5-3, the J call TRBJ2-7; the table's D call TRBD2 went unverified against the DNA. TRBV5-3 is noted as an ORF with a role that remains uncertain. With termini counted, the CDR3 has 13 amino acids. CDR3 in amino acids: CARSLFGTSGPPP.

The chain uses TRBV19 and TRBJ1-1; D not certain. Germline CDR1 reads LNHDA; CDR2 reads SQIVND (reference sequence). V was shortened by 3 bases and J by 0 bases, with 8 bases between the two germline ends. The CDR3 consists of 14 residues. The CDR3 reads CASSILGVNTEAFF. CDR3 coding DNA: TGTGCCAGTAGTATCTTGGGTGTGAACACTGAAGCTTTCTTT.

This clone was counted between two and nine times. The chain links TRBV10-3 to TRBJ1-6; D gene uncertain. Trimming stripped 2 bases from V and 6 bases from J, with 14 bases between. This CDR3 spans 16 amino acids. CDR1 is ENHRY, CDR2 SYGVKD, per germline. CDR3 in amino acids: CAISENGGDANSPLHF. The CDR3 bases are TGTGCCATCAGTGAGAATGGTGGAGATGCTAATTCACCCCTCCACTTT.

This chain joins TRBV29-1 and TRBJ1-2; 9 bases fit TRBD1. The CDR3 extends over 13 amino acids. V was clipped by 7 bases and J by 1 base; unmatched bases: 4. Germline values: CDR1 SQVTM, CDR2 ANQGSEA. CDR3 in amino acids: CSGGTGLNYGYTF. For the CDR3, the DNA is TGCAGCGGGGGGACAGGGCTTAACTATGGCTACACCTTC.

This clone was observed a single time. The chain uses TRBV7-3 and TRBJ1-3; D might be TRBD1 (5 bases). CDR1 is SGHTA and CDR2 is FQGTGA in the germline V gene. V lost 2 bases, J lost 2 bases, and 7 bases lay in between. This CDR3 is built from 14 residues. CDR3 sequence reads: CASSLSGTGNTIYF. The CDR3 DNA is TGTGCCAGCAGCTTATCAGGGACTGGAAACACCATATATTTT.

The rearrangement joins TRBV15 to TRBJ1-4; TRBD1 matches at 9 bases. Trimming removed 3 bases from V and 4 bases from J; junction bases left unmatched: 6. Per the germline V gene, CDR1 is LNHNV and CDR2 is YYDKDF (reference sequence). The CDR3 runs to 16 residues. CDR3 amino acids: CATSRPGGQGNEKLFF. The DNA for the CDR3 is TGTGCCACCAGCAGGCCGGGGGGACAGGGTAATGAAAAACTGTTTTTT.

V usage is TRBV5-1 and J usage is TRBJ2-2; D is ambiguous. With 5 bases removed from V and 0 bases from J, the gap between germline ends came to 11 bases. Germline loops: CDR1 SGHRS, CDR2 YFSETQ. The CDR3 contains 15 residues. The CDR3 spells CASRLTPSNTGELFF. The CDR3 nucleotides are TGCGCCAGCAGATTGACTCCCTCGAACACCGGGGAGCTGTTTTTT. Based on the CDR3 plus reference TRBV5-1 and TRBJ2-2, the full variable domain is KAGVTQTPRYLIKTRGQQVTLSCSPISGHRSVSWYQQTPGQGLQFLFEYFSETQRNKGNFPGRFSGRQFSNSRSEMNVSTLELGDSALYLCASRLTPSNTGELFFGEGSRLTVL.

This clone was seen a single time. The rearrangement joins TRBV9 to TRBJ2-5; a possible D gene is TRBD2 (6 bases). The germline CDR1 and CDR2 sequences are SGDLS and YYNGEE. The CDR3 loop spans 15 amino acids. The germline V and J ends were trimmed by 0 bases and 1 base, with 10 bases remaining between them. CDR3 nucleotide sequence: TGTGCCAGCAGCGTAGTAGGACTATCCCAAGAGACCCAGTACTTC. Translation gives CASSVVGLSQETQYF.